These 3 T cell receptor beta chains share one sample of origin, sequenced in a study of blood T cell repertoires in COVID-19. The repertoire was sequenced with immunoSEQ multiplex PCR; TCRdb's copy has only in-frame clones and lacks some. The data contain 90,000 to 150,000 clones, 70% to 85% of them singletons. Sequencing was carried out using peripheral blood. The receptors were gathered from a man over 45 with acute or convalescent COVID-19.

This rearrangement joins TRBV3-1 (or the pseudogene TRBV3-2) to TRBJ1-4; D is unresolved. V lost 5 bases, J lost 2 bases, and 6 bases lay in between. CDR3 length: 13 residues. Germline loops: CDR1 LGHDT, CDR2 YNNKEL (reference sequence). This CDR3 reads CASSGLTNEKLFF. CDR3 nucleotides: TGTGCCAGCAGCGGGCTCACTAATGAAAAACTGTTTTTT.

V usage is TRBV5-1 and J usage is TRBJ2-7; weak D call: TRBD2 (5 bases). Per germline, CDR1 SGHRS and CDR2 YFSETQ. V lost 5 bases to trimming and J lost 3 bases, with 9 bases between them. This CDR3 region has 12 residues. In nucleotides, the CDR3 is TGCGCCAGCAGACTAGACAACTACGAGCAGTACTTC. Its translation: CASRLDNYEQYF.

The J gene is TRBJ2-7, the V gene TRBV5-4, with unresolved D. The V and J ends lost 0 bases and 4 bases respectively, with 11 bases between them. Germline V CDR1 and CDR2: SGHNT, YYREEE (reference sequence). The CDR3 loop spans 14 amino acids. The CDR3 DNA is TGTGCCAGCAGCTTGGGACTGGTCGCATACGAGCAGTACTTC. Amino acids: CASSLGLVAYEQYF.